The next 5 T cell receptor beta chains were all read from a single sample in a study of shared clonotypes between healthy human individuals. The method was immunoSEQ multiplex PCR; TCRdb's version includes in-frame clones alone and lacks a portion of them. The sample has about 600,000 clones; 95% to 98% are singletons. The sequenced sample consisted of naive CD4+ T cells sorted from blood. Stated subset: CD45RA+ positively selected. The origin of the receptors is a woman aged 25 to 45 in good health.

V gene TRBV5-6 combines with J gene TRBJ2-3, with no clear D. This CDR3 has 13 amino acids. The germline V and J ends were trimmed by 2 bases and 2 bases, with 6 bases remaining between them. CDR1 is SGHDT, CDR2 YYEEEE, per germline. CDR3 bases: TGTGCCAGCAGCTTCGTACCCACAGATACGCAGTATTTT. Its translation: CASSFVPTDTQYF.

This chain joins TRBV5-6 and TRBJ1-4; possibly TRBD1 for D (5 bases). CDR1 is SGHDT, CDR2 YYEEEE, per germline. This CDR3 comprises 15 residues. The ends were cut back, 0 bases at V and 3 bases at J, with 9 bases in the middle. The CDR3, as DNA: TGTGCCAGCAGCTTGGGGGCCAGGGCTAATGAAAAACTGTTTTTT. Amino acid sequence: CASSLGARANEKLFF.

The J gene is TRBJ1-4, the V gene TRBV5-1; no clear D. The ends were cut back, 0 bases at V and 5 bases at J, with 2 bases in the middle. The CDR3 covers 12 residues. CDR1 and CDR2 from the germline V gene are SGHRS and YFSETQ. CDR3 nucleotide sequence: TGCGCCAGCAGCTTGGCCAATGAAAAACTGTTTTTT. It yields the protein CASSLANEKLFF.

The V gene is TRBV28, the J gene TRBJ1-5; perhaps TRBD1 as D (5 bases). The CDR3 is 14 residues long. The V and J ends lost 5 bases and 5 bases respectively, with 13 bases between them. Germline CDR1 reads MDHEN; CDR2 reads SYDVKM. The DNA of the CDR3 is TGTGCCAGCAGTCCCTGGCAGGGAGATCAGCCCCAGCATTTT. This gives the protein CASSPWQGDQPQHF. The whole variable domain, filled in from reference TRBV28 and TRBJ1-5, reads DVKVTQSSRYLVKRTGEKVFLECVQDMDHENMFWYRQDPGLGLRLIYFSYDVKMKEKGDIPEGYSVSREKKERFSLILESASTNQTSMYLCASSPWQGDQPQHFGDGTRLSIL.

Written as DNA, the CDR3 is TGTGCCAGCAGTTACGGCCGCCTATTGGGCGAGCAGTACTTC. This translates into CASSYGRLLGEQYF. The gene calls are TRBV6-5 and TRBJ2-7; the D is unclear. CDR3 length: 14 residues. CDR1 and CDR2 from the germline V gene are MNHEY and SVGAGI. The V and J ends lost 2 bases and 6 bases respectively, with 14 bases between them.